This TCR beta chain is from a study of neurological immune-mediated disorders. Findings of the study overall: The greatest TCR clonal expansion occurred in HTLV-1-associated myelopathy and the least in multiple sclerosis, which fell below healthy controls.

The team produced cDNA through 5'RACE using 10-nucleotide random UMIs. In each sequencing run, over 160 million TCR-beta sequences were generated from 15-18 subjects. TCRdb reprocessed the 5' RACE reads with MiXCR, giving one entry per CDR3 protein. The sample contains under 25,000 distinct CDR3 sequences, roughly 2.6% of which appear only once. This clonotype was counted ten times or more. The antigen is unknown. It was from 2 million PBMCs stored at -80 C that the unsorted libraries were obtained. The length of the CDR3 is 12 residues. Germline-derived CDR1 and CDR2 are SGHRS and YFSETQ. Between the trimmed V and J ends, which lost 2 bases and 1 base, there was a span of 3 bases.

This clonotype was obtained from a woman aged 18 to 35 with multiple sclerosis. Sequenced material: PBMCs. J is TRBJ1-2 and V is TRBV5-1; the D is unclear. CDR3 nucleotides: TGCGCCAGCAGCTTTGGTAACTATGGCTACACCTTC. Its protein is CASSFGNYGYTF.